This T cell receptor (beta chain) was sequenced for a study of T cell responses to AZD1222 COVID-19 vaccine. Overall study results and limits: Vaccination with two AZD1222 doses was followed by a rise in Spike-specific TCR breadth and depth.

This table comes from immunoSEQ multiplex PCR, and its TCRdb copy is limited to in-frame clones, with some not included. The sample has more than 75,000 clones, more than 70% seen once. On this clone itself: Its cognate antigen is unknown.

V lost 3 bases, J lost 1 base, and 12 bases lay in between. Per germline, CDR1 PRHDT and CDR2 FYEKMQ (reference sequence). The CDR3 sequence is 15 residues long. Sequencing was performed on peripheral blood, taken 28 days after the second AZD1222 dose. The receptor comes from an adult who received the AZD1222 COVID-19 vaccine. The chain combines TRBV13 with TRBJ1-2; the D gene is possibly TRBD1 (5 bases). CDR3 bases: TGTGCCAGCAGCTTGGGCAGGGCTTATAACTATGGCTACACCTTC. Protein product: CASSLGRAYNYGYTF.